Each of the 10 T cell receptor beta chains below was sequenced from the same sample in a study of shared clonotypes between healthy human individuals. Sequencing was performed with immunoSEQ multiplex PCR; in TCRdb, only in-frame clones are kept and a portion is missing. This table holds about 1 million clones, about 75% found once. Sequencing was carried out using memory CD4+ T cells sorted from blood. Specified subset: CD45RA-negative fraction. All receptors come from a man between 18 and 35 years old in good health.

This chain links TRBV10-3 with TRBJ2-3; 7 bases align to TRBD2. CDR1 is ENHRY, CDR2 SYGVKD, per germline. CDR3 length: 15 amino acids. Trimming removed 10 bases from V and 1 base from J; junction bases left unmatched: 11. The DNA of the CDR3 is TGTGCCACCACTGGGGGGGTAGGAGGCACAGATACGCAGTATTTT. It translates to CATTGGVGGTDTQYF.

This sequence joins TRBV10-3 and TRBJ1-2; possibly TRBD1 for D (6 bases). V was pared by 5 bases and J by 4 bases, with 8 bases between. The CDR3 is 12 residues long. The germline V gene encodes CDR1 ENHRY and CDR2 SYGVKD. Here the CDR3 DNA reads TGTGCCATCAGTATGGACAGCTATGGCTACACCTTC. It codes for CAISMDSYGYTF.

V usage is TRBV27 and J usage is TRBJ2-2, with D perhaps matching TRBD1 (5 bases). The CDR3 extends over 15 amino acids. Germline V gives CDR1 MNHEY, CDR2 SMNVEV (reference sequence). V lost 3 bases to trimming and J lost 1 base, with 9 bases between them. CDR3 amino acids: CASSFIDRNTGELFF. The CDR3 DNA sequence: TGTGCCAGCAGTTTCATTGACAGGAACACCGGGGAGCTGTTTTTT.

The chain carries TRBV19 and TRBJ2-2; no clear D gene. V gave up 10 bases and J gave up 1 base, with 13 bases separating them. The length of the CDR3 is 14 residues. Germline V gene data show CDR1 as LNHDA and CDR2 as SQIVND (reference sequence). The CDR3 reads CATRRVGNTGELFF. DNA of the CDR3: TGTGCCACCAGAAGGGTCGGGAACACCGGGGAGCTGTTTTTT.

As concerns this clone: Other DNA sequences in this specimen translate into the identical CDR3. CDR3 nucleotide sequence: TGCGCCAGCAGTCGGACTAGCGGGGGCTCCTACAATGAGCAGTTCTTC. This translates into CASSRTSGGSYNEQFF. The chain has TRBV5-1 and TRBJ2-1; 13 positions agree with TRBD2. The CDR3 is 16 residues long. J gave up 0 bases and V 5 bases, and 2 bases lay outside the gene matches. The germline gives CDR1 SGHRS, CDR2 YFSETQ.

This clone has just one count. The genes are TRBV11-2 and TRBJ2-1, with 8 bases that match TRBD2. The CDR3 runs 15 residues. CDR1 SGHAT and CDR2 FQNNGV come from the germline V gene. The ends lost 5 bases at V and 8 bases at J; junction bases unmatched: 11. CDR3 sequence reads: CASSPSGRVSDEQFF. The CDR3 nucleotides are TGTGCCAGCAGCCCAAGCGGGAGAGTTTCGGATGAGCAGTTCTTC.

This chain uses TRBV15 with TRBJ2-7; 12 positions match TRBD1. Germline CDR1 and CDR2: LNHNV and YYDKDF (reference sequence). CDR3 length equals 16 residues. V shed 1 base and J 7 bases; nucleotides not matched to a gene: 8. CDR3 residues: CATSRAGTGGGEEQYF. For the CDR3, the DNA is TGTGCCACCAGCAGAGCCGGGACAGGGGGCGGAGAAGAGCAGTACTTC.

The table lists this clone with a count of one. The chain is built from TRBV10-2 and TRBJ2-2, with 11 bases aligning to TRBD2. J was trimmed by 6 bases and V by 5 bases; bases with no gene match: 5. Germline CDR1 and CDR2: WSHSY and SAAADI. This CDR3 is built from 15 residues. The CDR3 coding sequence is TGCGCCAGCAGTTCACTAGCGGGAGTCGCCGGGGAGCTGTTTTTT. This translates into CASSSLAGVAGELFF.

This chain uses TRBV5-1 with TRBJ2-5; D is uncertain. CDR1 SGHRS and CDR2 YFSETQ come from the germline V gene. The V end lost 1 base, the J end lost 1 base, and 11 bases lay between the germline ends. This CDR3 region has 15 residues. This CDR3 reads CASSLMSSVQETQYF. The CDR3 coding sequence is TGCGCCAGCAGCTTGATGTCCTCAGTCCAAGAGACCCAGTACTTC.

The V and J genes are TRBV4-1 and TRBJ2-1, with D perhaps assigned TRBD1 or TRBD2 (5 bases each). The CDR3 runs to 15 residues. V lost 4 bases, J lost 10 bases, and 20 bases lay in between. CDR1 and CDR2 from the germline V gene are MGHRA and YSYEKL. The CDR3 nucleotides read TGCGCCAGCAGCCCCCCGGGACGAGCCCTTATCGAGCAGTTCTTC. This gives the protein CASSPPGRALIEQFF.